The rows below give T cell receptor beta chains drawn from one sample of a study of T-cell reconstitution after alpha-beta-depleted transplantation in children. TCRdb analysed the PCR reads with MiXCR anew, one entry per CDR3 protein. This sample has 800,000 to 1,000,000 distinct CDR3 sequences, with about 26% found just once. This material consisted of PBMCs, mostly from graft donor cells, taken 360 days after TCRalphabeta/CD19-depleted stem cell transplant. The receptors here all came from a boy younger than two who had a stem cell transplant for SCID, so the T cells may come from the graft donor. Each CDR3 is given with its conserved first and last residue. The order of the fields is V gene, J gene, CDR3 length, clone size, D gene, CDR3 protein, CDR3 DNA. The D gene is left open where the match is weak. Clone size is given for some rows only: seen once, a few or many times, or a class if the clone is expanded.

V: TRBV4-1; J: TRBJ2-3; length: 16; size: once; D: TRBD2; CDR3: CASRAPGSGGSDTQYF; DNA: TGCGCCAGCAGAGCCCCAGGTAGCGGGGGTTCAGATACGCAGTATTTT
V: TRBV5-1; J: TRBJ2-3; length: 14; size: .; D: .; CDR3: CASSLQGKPDTQYF; DNA: TGCGCCAGCAGCTTGCAGGGGAAGCCAGATACGCAGTATTTT
V: TRBV27; J: TRBJ1-2; length: 15; size: few; D: .; CDR3: CASSGPPGRNYGYTF; DNA: TGTGCCAGCAGTGGTCCCCCGGGACGGAACTATGGCTACACCTTC
V: TRBV5-1; J: TRBJ2-2; length: 16; size: few; D: .; CDR3: CASSLAGGASTGELFF; DNA: TGCGCCAGCAGCTTGGCCGGCGGCGCGAGCACCGGGGAGCTGTTTTTT
V: TRBV28; J: TRBJ2-7; length: 14; size: .; D: TRBD1; CDR3: CASSSGTGYYEQYF; DNA: TGTGCCAGCAGTTCCGGGACAGGGTACTACGAGCAGTACTTC
V: TRBV5-5; J: TRBJ1-1; length: 14; size: .; D: .; CDR3: CASSLDRDMAEAFF; DNA: TGTGCCAGCAGCTTGGACAGGGATATGGCTGAAGCTTTCTTT
V: TRBV29-1; J: TRBJ2-5; length: 14; size: .; D: TRBD1; CDR3: CSVVQDRVAETQYF; DNA: TGCAGCGTGGTACAGGACAGGGTGGCAGAGACCCAGTACTTC
V: TRBV5-1; J: TRBJ1-1; length: 15; size: .; D: TRBD1; CDR3: CASSFAGGARTEAFF; DNA: TGCGCCAGCAGCTTCGCAGGGGGCGCGCGCACTGAAGCTTTCTTT
V: TRBV20-1; J: TRBJ2-3; length: 13; size: few; D: .; CDR3: CSAEGQGVDTQYF; DNA: TGCAGTGCGGAGGGCCAGGGAGTAGATACGCAGTATTTT
V: TRBV12-3/TRBV12-4; J: TRBJ1-5; length: 14; size: few; D: .; CDR3: CASSSWDSNQPQHF; DNA: TGTGCCAGCAGTTCCTGGGACAGCAATCAGCCCCAGCATTTT
V: TRBV10-3; J: TRBJ2-5; length: 14; size: few; D: TRBD1; CDR3: CAISSGTGGKTQYF; DNA: TGTGCCATCAGTTCCGGGACAGGGGGCAAGACCCAGTACTTC
V: TRBV3-1; J: TRBJ2-5; length: 14; size: .; D: .; CDR3: CASSQAWESETQYF; DNA: TGTGCCAGCAGCCAAGCTTGGGAGTCGGAGACCCAGTACTTC
V: TRBV6-1; J: TRBJ2-2; length: 14; size: many; D: .; CDR3: CASNPRGFTGELFF; DNA: TGTGCCAGCAACCCAAGAGGGTTCACCGGGGAGCTGTTTTTT
V: TRBV7-9; J: TRBJ2-7; length: 15; size: .; D: .; CDR3: CAMSPGQGTLYEQYF; DNA: TGTGCCATGAGCCCGGGGCAGGGTACCCTTTACGAGCAGTACTTC
V: TRBV2; J: TRBJ2-7; length: 15; size: many; D: .; CDR3: CASKEGDLISYEQYF; DNA: TGTGCCAGCAAAGAGGGGGACCTTATCTCCTACGAGCAGTACTTC
V: TRBV5-1; J: TRBJ2-7; length: 15; size: .; D: .; CDR3: CASSTKPGTVFEQYF; DNA: TGCGCCAGCAGCACGAAACCCGGGACGGTCTTTGAGCAGTACTTC
V: TRBV28; J: TRBJ2-1; length: 16; size: .; D: .; CDR3: CASSLCAGWGYNEQFF; DNA: TGTGCCAGCAGTTTATGCGCGGGTTGGGGTTACAATGAGCAGTTCTTC
V: TRBV29-1; J: TRBJ2-5; length: 13; size: many; D: .; CDR3: CSVESLARETQYF; DNA: TGCAGCGTTGAAAGCCTAGCCAGGGAGACCCAGTACTTC